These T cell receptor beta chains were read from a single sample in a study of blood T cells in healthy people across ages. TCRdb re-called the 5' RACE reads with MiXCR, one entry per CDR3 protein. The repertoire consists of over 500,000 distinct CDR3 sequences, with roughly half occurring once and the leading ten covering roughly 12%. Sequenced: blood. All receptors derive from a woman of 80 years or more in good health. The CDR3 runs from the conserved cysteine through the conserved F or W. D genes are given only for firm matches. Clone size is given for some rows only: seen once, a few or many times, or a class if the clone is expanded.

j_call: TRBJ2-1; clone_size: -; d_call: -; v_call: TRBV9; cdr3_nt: TGTGCCAGCAGCGTAGGAACAACTGAGCAGTTCTTC; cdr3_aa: CASSVGTTEQFF
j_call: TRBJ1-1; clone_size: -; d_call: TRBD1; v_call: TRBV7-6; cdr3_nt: TGTGCCAGCAGCTTTACAGGGGGCTCTGAAGCTTTCTTT; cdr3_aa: CASSFTGGSEAFF
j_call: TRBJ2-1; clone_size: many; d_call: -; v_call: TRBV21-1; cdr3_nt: TGTGCCAGCAAATCCTCAGTGGGCAGGGACAATGAGCAGTTCTTC; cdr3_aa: CASKSSVGRDNEQFF
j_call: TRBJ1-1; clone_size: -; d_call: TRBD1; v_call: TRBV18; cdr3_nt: TGTGCCAGCTCCCCGGTCGAACAGGGGCGCGAAGAAGCTTTCTTT; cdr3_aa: CASSPVEQGREEAFF
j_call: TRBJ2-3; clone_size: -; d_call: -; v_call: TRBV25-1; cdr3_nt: TGTGCCAGCAGAGGCGGGACAGCCCTCCCAGATACGCAGTATTTT; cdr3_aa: CASRGGTALPDTQYF
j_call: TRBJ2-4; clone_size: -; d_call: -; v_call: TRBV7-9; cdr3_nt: TGTGCCAGCAGCTTATTTGGGTCCTCCCGGGAAGCCAAAAACATTCAGTACTTC; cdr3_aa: CASSLFGSSREAKNIQYF
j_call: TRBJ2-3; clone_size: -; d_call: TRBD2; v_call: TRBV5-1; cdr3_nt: TGCGCCAGCAGCGTAACATGGAAATCCGGGACTAGCGGCAGCACAGATACGCAGTATTTT; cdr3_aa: CASSVTWKSGTSGSTDTQYF
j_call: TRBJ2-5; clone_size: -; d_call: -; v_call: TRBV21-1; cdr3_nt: TGTGCCAGCAGCATACAGGGGGGACTTTTTCTAGAGACCCAGTACTTC; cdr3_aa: CASSIQGGLFLETQYF
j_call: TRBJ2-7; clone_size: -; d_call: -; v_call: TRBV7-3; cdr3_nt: TGTGCCAGCAGCTTACAGGCTCAGGGTTTTTCCTACGAGCAGTACTTC; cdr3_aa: CASSLQAQGFSYEQYF
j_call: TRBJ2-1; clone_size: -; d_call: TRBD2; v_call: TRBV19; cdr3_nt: TGTACCAGTAGTGGAACTAGCGGGACCAATGAGCAGTTCTTC; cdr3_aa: CTSSGTSGTNEQFF
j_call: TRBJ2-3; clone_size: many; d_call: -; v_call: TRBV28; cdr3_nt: TGTGCCAGCAGTCAGCAGGGAGATACGCAGTATTTT; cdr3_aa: CASSQQGDTQYF
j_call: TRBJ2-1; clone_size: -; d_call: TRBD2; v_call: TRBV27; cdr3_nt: TGTGCCAGCAGTACTAGGGCGGGGGGACCGTGGAATGAGCAGTTCTTC; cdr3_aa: CASSTRAGGPWNEQFF
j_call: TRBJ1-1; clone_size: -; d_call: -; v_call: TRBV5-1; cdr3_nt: TGCGCCAGCAGCTTTGACCTGGGGCAGCGAAACACTGAAGCTTTCTTT; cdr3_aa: CASSFDLGQRNTEAFF
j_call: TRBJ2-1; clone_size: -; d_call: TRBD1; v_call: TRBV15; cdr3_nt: TGTGCCACCAGCAGAGGACAGGGGGCTTCGAATGAGCAGTTCTTC; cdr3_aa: CATSRGQGASNEQFF
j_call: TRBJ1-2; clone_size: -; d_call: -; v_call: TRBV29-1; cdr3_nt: TGCAGCGACTGGTCAGGCAATGGCTACACCTTC; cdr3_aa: CSDWSGNGYTF
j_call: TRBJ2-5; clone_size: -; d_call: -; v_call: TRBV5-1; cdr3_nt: TGCGCCAGCAGACCGGATCCGGTAGGGGAGACCCAGTACTTC; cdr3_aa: CASRPDPVGETQYF
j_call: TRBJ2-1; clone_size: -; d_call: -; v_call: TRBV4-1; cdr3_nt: TGCGCCAGCAGCCCCGGTGCGGGGGCCTTGGGTGAGCAGTTCTTC; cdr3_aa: CASSPGAGALGEQFF
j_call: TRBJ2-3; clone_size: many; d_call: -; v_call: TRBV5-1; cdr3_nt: TGCGCCAGCAGCTTGGCCTGGGGACAAGATACGCAGTATTTT; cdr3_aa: CASSLAWGQDTQYF
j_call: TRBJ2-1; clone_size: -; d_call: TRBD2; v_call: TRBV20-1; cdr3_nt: TGCAGTGCTAGACCGCCCCCGGCGGGGGAGTACTACAATGAGCAGTTCTTC; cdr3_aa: CSARPPPAGEYYNEQFF
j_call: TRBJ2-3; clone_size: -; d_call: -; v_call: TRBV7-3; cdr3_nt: TGTGCCAGCAGCTTATCCCTTGGGGGGGCTCACACAGATACGCAGTATTTT; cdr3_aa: CASSLSLGGAHTDTQYF
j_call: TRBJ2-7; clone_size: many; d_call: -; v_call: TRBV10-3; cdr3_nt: TGTGCCATCAGTGTACAGGGTACCGAGCAGTACTTC; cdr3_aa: CAISVQGTEQYF
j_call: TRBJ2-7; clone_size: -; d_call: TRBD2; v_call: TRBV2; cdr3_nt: TGTACCAGTGCGGGACTAGCGACCTCCTACGAGCAGTACTTC; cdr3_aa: CTSAGLATSYEQYF
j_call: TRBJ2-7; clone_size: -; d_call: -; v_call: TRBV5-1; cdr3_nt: TGCACCAGCAGCTGGGGGACCAACGAGCAGTACTTC; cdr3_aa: CTSSWGTNEQYF
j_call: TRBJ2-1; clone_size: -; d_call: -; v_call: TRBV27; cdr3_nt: TGTGCCAGCAGTCTATCGACCCCACGCAAACCGGGAGAGACCCAGTTCTTC; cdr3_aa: CASSLSTPRKPGETQFF
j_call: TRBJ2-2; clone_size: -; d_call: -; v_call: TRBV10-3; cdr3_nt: TGTGCCAGCGGGGGCTGGGGGAACACCGGGGAGCTGTTTTTT; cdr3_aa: CASGGWGNTGELFF
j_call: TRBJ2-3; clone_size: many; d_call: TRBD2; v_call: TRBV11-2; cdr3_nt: TGTGCCAGCAGCCCGGGTCGGGGGACTAGTCTGGATACGCAGTATTTT; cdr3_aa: CASSPGRGTSLDTQYF
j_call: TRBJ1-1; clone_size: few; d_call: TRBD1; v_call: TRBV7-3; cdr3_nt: TGTGCCAGCAGCTCCGCAGGGGGCCTCCGCACTGAAGCTTTCTTT; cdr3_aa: CASSSAGGLRTEAFF
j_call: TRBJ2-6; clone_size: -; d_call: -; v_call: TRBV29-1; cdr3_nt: TGCAGCGTTGAAGCGAGTCGGACAGCTGGGGCCAACGTCCTGACTTTC; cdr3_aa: CSVEASRTAGANVLTF
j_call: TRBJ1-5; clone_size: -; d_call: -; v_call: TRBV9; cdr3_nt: TGTGCCAGCAGCGCCGGTCCGTTTTCGGGCAATCAGCCCCAGCATTTT; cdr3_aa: CASSAGPFSGNQPQHF
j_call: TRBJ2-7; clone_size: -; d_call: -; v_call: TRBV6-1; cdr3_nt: TGTGCCACAACCCCAGGGCCTCGCTACGAGCAGTACTTC; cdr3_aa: CATTPGPRYEQYF
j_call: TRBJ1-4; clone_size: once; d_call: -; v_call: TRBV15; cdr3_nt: TGTGCCACCAGCATGGGAAACGGGGCAACTAATGAAAAACTGTTTTTT; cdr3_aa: CATSMGNGATNEKLFF
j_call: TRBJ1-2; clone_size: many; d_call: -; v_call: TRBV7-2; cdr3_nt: TGTGCCAGCAGCCGCGGTGCGGGGGCCTCCTCCTATGGCTACACCTTC; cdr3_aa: CASSRGAGASSYGYTF
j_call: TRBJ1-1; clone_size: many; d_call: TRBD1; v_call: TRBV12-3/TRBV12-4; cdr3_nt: TGTGCCAGCAGCCGATATCCACAGGGGAAAGGTGAAGCTTTCTTT; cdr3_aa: CASSRYPQGKGEAFF
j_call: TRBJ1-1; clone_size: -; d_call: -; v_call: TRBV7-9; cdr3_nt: TGTGCCAGCAGCCCGGGACGAAACGCTATTCTGGGGAACAAAGCTTTCTTT; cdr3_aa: CASSPGRNAILGNKAFF
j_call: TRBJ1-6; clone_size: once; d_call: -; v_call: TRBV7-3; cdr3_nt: TGTGCCAGCAGCTCTCAGGGGACCTCACCCCTCCACTTT; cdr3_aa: CASSSQGTSPLHF
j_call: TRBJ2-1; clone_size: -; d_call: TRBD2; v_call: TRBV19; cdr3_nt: TGTGCCAGCGGGGGACTAGCCAAGAATGAGCAGTTCTTC; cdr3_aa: CASGGLAKNEQFF
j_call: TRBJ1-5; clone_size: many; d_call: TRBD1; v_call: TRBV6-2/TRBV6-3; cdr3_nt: TGTGCCAGCAGTTACTCAAGGGGGCTAAGCAATCAGCCCCAGCATTTT; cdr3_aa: CASSYSRGLSNQPQHF
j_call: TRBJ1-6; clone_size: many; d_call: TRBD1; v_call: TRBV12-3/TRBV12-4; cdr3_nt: TGTGCCAGCTGGACAGGATTGAATTCACCCCTCCACTTT; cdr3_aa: CASWTGLNSPLHF
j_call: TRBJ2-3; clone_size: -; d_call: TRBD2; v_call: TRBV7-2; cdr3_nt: TGTGCCAGCAGCACCCCTAGCGGGGAACGAGATACGCAGTATTTT; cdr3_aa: CASSTPSGERDTQYF
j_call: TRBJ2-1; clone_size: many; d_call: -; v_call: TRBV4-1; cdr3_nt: TGCGCCAGCAGCCAGGCAGGGGCTACCCCTACTCATGAGCAGTTCTTC; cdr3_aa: CASSQAGATPTHEQFF
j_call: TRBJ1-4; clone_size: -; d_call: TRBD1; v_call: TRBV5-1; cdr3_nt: TGCGCCAGCAGCTTGGCCGGGACAGGCAATGAAAAACCGTTTTTT; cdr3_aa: CASSLAGTGNEKPFF
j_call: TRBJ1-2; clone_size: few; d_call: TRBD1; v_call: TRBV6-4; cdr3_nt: TGTGCCATCAAAGCCTCAGGGGGCGATGGCTACACCTTC; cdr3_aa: CAIKASGGDGYTF
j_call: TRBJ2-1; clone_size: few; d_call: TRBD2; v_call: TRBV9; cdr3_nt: TGTGCCAGCAGCGTATTAGGAAACTTAGCGGGAGGTGAGCAGTTCTTC; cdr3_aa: CASSVLGNLAGGEQFF
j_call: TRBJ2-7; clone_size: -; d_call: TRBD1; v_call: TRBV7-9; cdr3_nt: TGTGCCAGCAGCGCGCCGGGACAGGGGGCCTACGAGCAGTACTTC; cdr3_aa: CASSAPGQGAYEQYF
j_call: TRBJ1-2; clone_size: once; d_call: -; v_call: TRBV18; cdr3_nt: TGTGCCAGCTCACCCAGCGCAGGATTTAACTATGGCTACACCTTC; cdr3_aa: CASSPSAGFNYGYTF
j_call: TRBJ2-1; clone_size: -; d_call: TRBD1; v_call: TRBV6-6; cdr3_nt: TGTGCCAGCAGGGACAGGGTGGCCTACAATGAGCAGTTCTTC; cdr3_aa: CASRDRVAYNEQFF
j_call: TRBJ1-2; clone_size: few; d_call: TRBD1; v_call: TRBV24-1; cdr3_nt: TGTGCCACCAGCCGGGGACAGGGGTCGGATGGCTACACCTTC; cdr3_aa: CATSRGQGSDGYTF
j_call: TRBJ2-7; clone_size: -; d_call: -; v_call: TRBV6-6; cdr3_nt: TGTGCCAGCAGACCACCATTGGACAGACCCTACGAGCAGTACTTC; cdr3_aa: CASRPPLDRPYEQYF